The clone carrying this TCR beta chain has just one count. Its antigen is not known. The germline V and J ends were trimmed by 2 bases and 1 base, with 13 bases remaining between them. The germline gives CDR1 MNHEY, CDR2 SVGAGI. This CDR3 region has 16 residues. The sample belongs to a study of cytomegalovirus exposure and HLA in healthy donors. Study conclusions and caveats: The authors assumed roughly uniform sequencing depth across donors for presence/absence analyses. Fewer N-insertions (relative to the approximately 700-donor mean) were reportedly seen in an Asian-associated ancestry cluster in a later analysis.

With 60 Vbeta and 13 Jbeta primers, the PCR was carried out. Data came from immunoSEQ multiplex PCR; TCRdb stores just in-frame clones and leaves some out. The sample has around 180,000 clones, about 86% seen once; the top ten hold around 2.1%. The V call is TRBV6-5, the J call TRBJ2-3; the D gene is possibly TRBD1 (6 bases). The source of this sequence is a young woman in good health and CMV-seropositive. Sequenced: PBMCs. For the CDR3, the DNA is TGTGCCAGCAGTTACACCCGCAGGGGACGCACAGATACGCAGTATTTT. This sequence encodes CASSYTRRGRTDTQYF.